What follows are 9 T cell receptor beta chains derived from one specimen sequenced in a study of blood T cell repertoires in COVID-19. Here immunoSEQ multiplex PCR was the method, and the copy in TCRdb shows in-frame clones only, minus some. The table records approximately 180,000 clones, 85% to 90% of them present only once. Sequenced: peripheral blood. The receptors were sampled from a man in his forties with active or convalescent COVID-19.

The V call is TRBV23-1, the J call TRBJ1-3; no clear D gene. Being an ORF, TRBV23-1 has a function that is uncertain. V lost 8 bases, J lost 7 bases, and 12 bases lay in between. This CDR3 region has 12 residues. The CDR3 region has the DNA TGCGCCAGCCCGCGGGTGGCTAACACCATATATTTT. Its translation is CASPRVANTIYF.

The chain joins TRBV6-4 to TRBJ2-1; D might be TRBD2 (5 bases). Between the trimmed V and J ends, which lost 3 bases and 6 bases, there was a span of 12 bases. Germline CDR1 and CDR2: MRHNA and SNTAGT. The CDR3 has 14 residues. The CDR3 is CASSEEASLNEQFF. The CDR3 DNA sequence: TGTGCCAGCAGTGAAGAGGCTAGCCTCAATGAGCAGTTCTTC.

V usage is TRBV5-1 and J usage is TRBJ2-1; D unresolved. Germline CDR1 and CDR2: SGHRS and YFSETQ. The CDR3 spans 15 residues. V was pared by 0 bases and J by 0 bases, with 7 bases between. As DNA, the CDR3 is TGCGCCAGCAGCTTGGGTAGCTACTCCTACAATGAGCAGTTCTTC. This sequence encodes CASSLGSYSYNEQFF.

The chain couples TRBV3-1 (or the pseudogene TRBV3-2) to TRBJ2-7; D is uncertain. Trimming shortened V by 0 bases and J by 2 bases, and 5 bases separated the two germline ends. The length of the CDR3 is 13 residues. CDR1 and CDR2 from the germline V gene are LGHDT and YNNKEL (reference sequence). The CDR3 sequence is CASSQDGAYEQYF. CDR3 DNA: TGTGCCAGCAGCCAAGATGGAGCCTACGAGCAGTACTTC.

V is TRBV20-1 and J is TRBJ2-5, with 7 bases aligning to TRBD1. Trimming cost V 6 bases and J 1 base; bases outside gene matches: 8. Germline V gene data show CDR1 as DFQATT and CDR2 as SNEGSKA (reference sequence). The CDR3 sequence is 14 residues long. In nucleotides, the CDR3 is TGCAGTGCAAGTGGGACAGCCCCCCAAGAGACCCAGTACTTC. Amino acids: CSASGTAPQETQYF.

The CDR3 DNA reads TGTGCCAGCAGCCCCAGGGGGCCCAATCGAGCTGAAGCTTTCTTT. Protein: CASSPRGPNRAEAFF. V is TRBV5-6 and J is TRBJ1-1, with TRBD1 matching over 8 bases. In germline, CDR1 is SGHDT, CDR2 YYEEEE. This CDR3 spans 15 amino acids. J lost 6 bases, V lost 4 bases, and 11 bases had no gene match.

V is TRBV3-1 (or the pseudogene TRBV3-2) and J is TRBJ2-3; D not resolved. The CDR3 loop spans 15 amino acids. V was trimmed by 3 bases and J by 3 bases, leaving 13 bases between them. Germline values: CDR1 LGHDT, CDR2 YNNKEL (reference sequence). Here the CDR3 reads CASSHYSQTTDTQYF. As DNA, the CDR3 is TGTGCCAGCAGCCATTATTCACAGACAACAGATACGCAGTATTTT.

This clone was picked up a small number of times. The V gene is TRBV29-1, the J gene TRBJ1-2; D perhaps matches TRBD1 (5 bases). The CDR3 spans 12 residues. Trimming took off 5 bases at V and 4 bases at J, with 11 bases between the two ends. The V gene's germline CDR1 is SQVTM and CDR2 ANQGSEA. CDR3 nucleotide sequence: TGCAGCGTTTTGGACACTTCCTATGGCTACACCTTC. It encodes CSVLDTSYGYTF.

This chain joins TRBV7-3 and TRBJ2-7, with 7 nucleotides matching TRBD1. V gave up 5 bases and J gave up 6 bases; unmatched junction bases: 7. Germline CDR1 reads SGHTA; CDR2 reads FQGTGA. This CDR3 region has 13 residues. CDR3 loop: CASSQDRVFEQYF. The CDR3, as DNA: TGTGCCAGCAGCCAAGACAGGGTGTTCGAGCAGTACTTC.